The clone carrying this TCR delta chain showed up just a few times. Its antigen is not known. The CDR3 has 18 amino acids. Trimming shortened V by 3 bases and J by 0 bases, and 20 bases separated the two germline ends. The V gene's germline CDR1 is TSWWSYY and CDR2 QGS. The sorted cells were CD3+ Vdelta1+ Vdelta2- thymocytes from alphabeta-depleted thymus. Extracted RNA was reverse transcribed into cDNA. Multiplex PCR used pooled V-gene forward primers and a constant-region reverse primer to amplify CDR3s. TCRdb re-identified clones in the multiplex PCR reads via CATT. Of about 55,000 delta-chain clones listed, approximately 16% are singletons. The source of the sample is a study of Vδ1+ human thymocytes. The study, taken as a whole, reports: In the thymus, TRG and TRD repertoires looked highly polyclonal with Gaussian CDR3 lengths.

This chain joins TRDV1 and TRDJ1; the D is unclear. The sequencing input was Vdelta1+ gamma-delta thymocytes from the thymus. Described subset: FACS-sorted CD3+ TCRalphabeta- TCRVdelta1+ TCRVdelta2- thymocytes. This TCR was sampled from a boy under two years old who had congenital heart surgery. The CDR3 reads CALGDHRGLSSDTDKLIF. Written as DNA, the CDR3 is TGTGCTCTTGGGGACCACCGGGGCCTAAGCTCTGACACCGATAAACTCATCTTT.